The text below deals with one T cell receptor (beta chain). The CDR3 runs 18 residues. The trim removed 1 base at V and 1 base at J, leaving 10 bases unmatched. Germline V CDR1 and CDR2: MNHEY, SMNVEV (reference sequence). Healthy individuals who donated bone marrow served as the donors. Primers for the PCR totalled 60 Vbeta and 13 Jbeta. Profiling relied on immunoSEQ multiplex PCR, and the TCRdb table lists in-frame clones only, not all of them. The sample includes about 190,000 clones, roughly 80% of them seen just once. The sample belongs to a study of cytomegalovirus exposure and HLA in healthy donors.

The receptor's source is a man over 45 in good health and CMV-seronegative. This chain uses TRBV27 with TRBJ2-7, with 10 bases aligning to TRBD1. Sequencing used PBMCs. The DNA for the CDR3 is TGTGCCAGCAGTTTATTGGCCCCGGGACAGGGGTATTCCTACGAGCAGTACTTC. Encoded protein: CASSLLAPGQGYSYEQYF.